Listed here are 3 T cell receptor beta chains from one sample, sequenced in a study of molecular identifiers for immune sequencing clone quantification. TCRdb re-called the PCR reads through MiXCR, storing one row per CDR3 protein. The sample includes some 93,000 distinct CDR3 sequences, around 23% of them seen just once. Sequenced sample: naive CD8+ T cells from blood, with Jurkat cell RNA spiked in. The subset was: FACS-sorted CD8+CD4-CCR7+CD45RA+ naive T cells. The receptors shown here come from a human donor in good health. Some libraries in this study had Jurkat cell RNA spiked in.

This clonotype showed up many times. This chain links TRBV30 with TRBJ2-2; D is unresolved. The CDR3 covers 12 residues. In germline, CDR1 is GTSNPN, CDR2 SVGIG (reference sequence). Trimming left V 2 bases short and J 7 bases short, with 8 bases between. The CDR3 spells CAWSPAVGELFF. In nucleotides, the CDR3 is TGTGCCTGGAGTCCGGCAGTCGGGGAGCTGTTTTTT. The full variable domain, its missing parts supplied by reference TRBV30 and TRBJ2-2, is SQTIHQWPATLVQPVGSPLSLECTVEGTSNPNLYWYRQAAGRGLQLLFYSVGIGQISSEVPQNLSASRPQDRQFILSSKKLLLSDSGFYLCAWSPAVGELFFGEGSRLTVL.

This clonotype was counted many times. J is TRBJ2-7 and V is TRBV5-6; D is unresolved. The CDR3 loop spans 14 amino acids. Trimming removed 0 bases at V and 4 bases at J, with 11 bases between. Germline V CDR1 and CDR2: SGHDT, YYEEEE. The CDR3 spells CASSLEYHTYEQYF. The CDR3 DNA follows: TGTGCCAGCAGCTTGGAGTATCACACTTACGAGCAGTACTTC.

This clonotype was recorded at least ten times. The chain carries TRBV12-3 or TRBV12-4 and TRBJ2-1; D remains ambiguous. V was clipped by 3 bases and J by 9 bases, with 12 bases between them. The CDR3 contains 13 residues. The CDR3 here is CASSFGLVAEQFF. The CDR3 nucleotides read TGTGCCAGCAGTTTTGGGCTAGTTGCTGAGCAGTTCTTC.